Listed below are T cell receptor beta chains from one sample, sequenced in a study of T cells after yellow fever vaccination. TCRdb independently ran MiXCR on the 5' RACE reads; one entry per CDR3 protein. The sample lists about 99,000 distinct CDR3 sequences, roughly 5.8% seen once, with under 50% in the top ten. The source was CD8+ T cells sorted from PBMCs, collected 10 days after the yellow fever booster vaccination. Every receptor here comes from a man aged 18 to 35 who received the YFV17D yellow fever vaccine. Each CDR3 is given with its conserved first and last residue. The order of the fields is clone size, J gene, D gene, CDR3 length, V gene, CDR3 protein, CDR3 DNA. The D gene is left open where the match is weak. Expanded clones are given a class, and other clones once, few, many or no size at all.

few,TRBJ2-1,TRBD2,14,TRBV29-1,CSVARRGGRNEQFF,TGCAGCGTTGCTCGGCGGGGGGGCCGGAATGAGCAGTTCTTC
many,TRBJ2-1,NA,10,TRBV20-1,CSADGYEQFF,TGCAGTGCTGATGGGTATGAGCAGTTCTTC
few,TRBJ1-2,NA,13,TRBV29-1,CSVEDRTFYGYTF,TGCAGCGTTGAAGACAGAACCTTCTATGGCTACACCTTC
NA,TRBJ1-2,NA,15,TRBV3-1,CASSQYPRGPYGYTF,TGTGCCAGCAGCCAGTACCCTCGAGGGCCCTATGGCTACACCTTC
NA,TRBJ1-2,TRBD1,15,TRBV11-2,CASSLAPGGNYGYTF,TGTGCCAGCAGCTTAGCCCCAGGGGGCAACTATGGCTACACCTTC
NA,TRBJ2-5,NA,15,TRBV7-2,CASSLGSRGRETQYF,TGTGCCAGCAGCTTAGGTTCCAGGGGACGGGAGACCCAGTACTTC
many,TRBJ2-3,NA,15,TRBV7-3,CASSPQGGGTDTQYF,TGTGCCAGCAGCCCTCAGGGGGGCGGCACAGATACGCAGTATTTT
few,TRBJ2-1,TRBD2,15,TRBV5-1,CASSLGLAGSHEQFF,TGCGCCAGCAGCCTCGGACTAGCGGGGTCGCATGAGCAGTTCTTC
NA,TRBJ2-7,NA,15,TRBV4-2,CASSQDRGGGYEQYF,TGTGCCAGCAGCCAAGATCGAGGGGGGGGCTACGAGCAGTACTTC
NA,TRBJ2-3,NA,13,TRBV12-3/TRBV12-4,CASSFASTDTQYF,TGTGCCAGCAGTTTCGCGTCCACAGATACGCAGTATTTT
few,TRBJ2-3,TRBD2,17,TRBV7-2,CASSFSSGGSSTDTQYF,TGTGCCAGCAGCTTCTCTAGCGGGGGGTCATCCACAGATACGCAGTATTTT
NA,TRBJ1-1,TRBD1,13,TRBV19,CASSSGQIAEAFF,TGTGCCAGTAGTTCGGGACAGATTGCTGAAGCTTTCTTT
NA,TRBJ1-2,TRBD1,16,TRBV6-6,CASSYSMTGGRYGYTF,TGTGCCAGCAGTTACTCGATGACAGGGGGCCGCTATGGCTACACCTTC
NA,TRBJ1-1,NA,13,TRBV2,CASSEGVNTEAFF,TGTGCCAGCAGTGAAGGAGTGAACACTGAAGCTTTCTTT
few,TRBJ2-2,NA,14,TRBV28,CASSQTQGFGELFF,TGTGCCAGCAGTCAAACTCAGGGGTTCGGGGAGCTGTTTTTT
few,TRBJ2-7,NA,15,TRBV7-9,CASSFPEKGSYEQYF,TGTGCCAGCAGCTTCCCGGAAAAAGGGTCCTACGAGCAGTACTTC
NA,TRBJ2-3,TRBD2,16,TRBV10-3,CAISEFVSGVPDTQYF,TGTGCCATCAGTGAGTTTGTCAGCGGGGTCCCAGATACGCAGTATTTT
few,TRBJ2-5,TRBD1,13,TRBV12-5,CASGTGAVETQYF,TGTGCTAGTGGGACAGGGGCGGTCGAGACCCAGTACTTC
few,TRBJ2-1,TRBD2,15,TRBV11-3,CASSRTSGGAYEQFF,TGTGCCAGCAGCAGGACTAGCGGGGGGGCGTATGAGCAGTTCTTC
few,TRBJ2-7,TRBD1,15,TRBV5-1,CASSPGTGKTYEQYF,TGCGCCAGCAGTCCCGGGACAGGGAAAACCTACGAGCAGTACTTC
few,TRBJ2-7,NA,13,TRBV20-1,CSPRDRQSYEQYF,TGCAGTCCCAGAGACCGACAGAGTTACGAGCAGTACTTC
many,TRBJ2-5,TRBD2,17,TRBV28,CASSLSSGGPRQETQYF,TGTGCCAGCAGTTTAAGCAGCGGGGGGCCCCGACAAGAGACCCAGTACTTC
few,TRBJ2-5,NA,17,TRBV14,CASSQDLGGSTTETQYF,TGTGCCAGCAGCCAAGATCTTGGGGGGTCAACCACCGAGACCCAGTACTTC
many,TRBJ2-1,NA,14,TRBV15,CATSIQSSYNEQFF,TGTGCCACCAGCATTCAGAGCTCCTACAATGAGCAGTTCTTC
few,TRBJ1-5,NA,14,TRBV12-3/TRBV12-4,CASSFGGEGQPQHF,TGTGCCAGCAGTTTTGGAGGGGAGGGGCAGCCCCAGCATTTT
NA,TRBJ2-5,NA,16,TRBV12-3/TRBV12-4,CASSLADSLLQETQYF,TGTGCCAGCAGTTTAGCTGATTCATTACTGCAAGAGACCCAGTACTTC
NA,TRBJ2-1,NA,13,TRBV7-9,CASSLGVAEEQFF,TGTGCCAGCAGCTTAGGGGTAGCAGAGGAGCAGTTCTTC
few,TRBJ1-1,NA,14,TRBV4-3,CASSGGVGNTEAFF,TGCGCCAGCAGCGGGGGGGTTGGGAACACTGAAGCTTTCTTT
few,TRBJ2-2,TRBD2,16,TRBV7-2,CASTTSGGTNTGELFF,TGTGCCAGCACCACTAGCGGGGGGACGAACACCGGGGAGCTGTTTTTT
few,TRBJ1-5,NA,15,TRBV4-1,CASSQFAGSRQPQHF,TGCGCCAGCAGCCAATTTGCAGGGTCGAGACAGCCCCAGCATTTT
few,TRBJ1-2,TRBD1,18,TRBV12-3/TRBV12-4,CASSPRTGGRGSNYGYTF,TGTGCCAGCAGTCCCCGGACAGGGGGCCGGGGTTCTAACTATGGCTACACCTTC
many,TRBJ2-5,NA,15,TRBV7-9,CASSFGGAGEETQYF,TGTGCCAGCAGCTTTGGGGGGGCCGGAGAAGAGACCCAGTACTTC
few,TRBJ2-1,TRBD2,18,TRBV7-6,CASSRTGTSGGVYNEQFF,TGTGCCAGCAGCAGAACCGGGACTAGCGGGGGGGTTTACAATGAGCAGTTCTTC
few,TRBJ2-4,NA,14,TRBV6-2/TRBV6-3,CASRPTGSKNIQYF,TGTGCCAGCAGGCCCACAGGGTCCAAAAACATTCAGTACTTC
many,TRBJ2-7,NA,16,TRBV11-2,CASSLPGWRGYHEQYF,TGTGCCAGCAGCTTACCCGGGTGGAGGGGGTACCACGAGCAGTACTTC
few,TRBJ1-4,NA,10,TRBV20-1,CSAKGEKLFF,TGCAGTGCTAAAGGTGAAAAACTGTTTTTT
few,TRBJ1-1,NA,18,TRBV6-2/TRBV6-3,CASSSAGENRVGNTEAFF,TGTGCCAGCAGTTCCGCAGGGGAGAACAGGGTGGGGAACACTGAAGCTTTCTTT
NA,TRBJ1-1,NA,15,TRBV7-9,CASSSGEEGNTEAFF,TGTGCCAGCAGCTCGGGAGAAGAGGGGAACACTGAAGCTTTCTTT
NA,TRBJ2-3,NA,15,TRBV24-1,CATSGSGRSADTQYF,TGTGCCACCAGTGGGTCAGGGCGGTCGGCAGATACGCAGTATTTT
few,TRBJ2-5,NA,15,TRBV3-1,CASSLLGRGQETQYF,TGTGCCAGCAGCCTCCTCGGGCGGGGCCAAGAGACCCAGTACTTC